This T cell receptor (beta chain) came from a study of blood T cell repertoires in COVID-19. Trimming left V 2 bases short and J 4 bases short, with 9 bases between. This CDR3 has 14 amino acids. The germline CDR1 and CDR2 sequences are LNHDA and SQIVND (reference sequence). Repertoires were generated with immunoSEQ multiplex PCR, while TCRdb's copy carries only in-frame clones and drops some. The data hold 40,000 to 50,000 clones, with 60% to 80% observed a single time. The specimen was peripheral blood. The chain uses TRBV19 and TRBJ2-4; D might be TRBD2 (6 bases). This TCR came from a woman between 65 and 79 years old with acute or convalescent COVID-19. The CDR3 region is CASSIIGGKNIQYF. The CDR3 DNA follows: TGTGCCAGTAGTATAATTGGAGGGAAAAACATTCAGTACTTC.